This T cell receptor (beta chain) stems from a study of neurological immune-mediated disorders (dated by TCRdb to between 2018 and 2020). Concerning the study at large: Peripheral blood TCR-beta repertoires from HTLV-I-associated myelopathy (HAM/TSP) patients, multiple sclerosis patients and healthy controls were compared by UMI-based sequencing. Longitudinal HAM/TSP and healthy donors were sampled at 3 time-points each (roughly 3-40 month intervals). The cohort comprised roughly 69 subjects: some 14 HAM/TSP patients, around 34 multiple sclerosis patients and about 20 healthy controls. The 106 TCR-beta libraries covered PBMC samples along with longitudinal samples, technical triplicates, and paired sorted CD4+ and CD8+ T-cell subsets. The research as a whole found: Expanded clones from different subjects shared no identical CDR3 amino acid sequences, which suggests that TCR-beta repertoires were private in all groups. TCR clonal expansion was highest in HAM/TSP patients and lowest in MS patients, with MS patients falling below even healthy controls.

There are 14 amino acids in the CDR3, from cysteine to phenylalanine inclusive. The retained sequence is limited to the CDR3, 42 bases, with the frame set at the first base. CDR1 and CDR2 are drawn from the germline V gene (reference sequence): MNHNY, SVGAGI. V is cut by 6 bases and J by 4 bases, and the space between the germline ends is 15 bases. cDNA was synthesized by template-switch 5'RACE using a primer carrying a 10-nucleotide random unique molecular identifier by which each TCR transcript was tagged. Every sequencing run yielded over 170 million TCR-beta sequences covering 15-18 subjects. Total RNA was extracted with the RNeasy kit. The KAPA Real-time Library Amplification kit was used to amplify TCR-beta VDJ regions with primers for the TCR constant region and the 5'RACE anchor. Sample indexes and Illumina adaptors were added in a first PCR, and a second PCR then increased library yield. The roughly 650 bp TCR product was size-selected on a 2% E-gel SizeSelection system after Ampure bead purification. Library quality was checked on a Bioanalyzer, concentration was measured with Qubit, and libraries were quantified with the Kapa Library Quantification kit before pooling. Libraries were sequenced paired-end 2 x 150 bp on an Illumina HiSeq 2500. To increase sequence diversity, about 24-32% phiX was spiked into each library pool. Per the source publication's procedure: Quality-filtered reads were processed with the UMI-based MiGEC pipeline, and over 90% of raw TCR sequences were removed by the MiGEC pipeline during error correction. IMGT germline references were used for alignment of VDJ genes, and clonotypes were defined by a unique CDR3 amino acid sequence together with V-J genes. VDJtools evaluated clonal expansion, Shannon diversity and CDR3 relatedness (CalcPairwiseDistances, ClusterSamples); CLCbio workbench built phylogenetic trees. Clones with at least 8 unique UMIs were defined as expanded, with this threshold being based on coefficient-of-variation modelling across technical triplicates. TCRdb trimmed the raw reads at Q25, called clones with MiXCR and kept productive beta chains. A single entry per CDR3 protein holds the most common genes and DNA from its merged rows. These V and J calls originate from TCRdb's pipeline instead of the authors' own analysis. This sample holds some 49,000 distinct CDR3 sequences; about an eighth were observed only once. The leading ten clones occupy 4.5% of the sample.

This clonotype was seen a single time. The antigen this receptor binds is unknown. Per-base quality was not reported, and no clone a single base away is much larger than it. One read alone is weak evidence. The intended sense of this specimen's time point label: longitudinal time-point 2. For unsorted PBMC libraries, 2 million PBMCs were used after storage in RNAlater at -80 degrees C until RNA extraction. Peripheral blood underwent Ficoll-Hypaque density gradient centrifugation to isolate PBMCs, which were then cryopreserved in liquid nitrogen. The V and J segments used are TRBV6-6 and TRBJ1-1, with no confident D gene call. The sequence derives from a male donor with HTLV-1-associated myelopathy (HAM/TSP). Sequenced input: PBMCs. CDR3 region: CASRRDLGITEAFF. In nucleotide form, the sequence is TGTGCCAGCAGAAGGGATCTGGGGATCACTGAAGCTTTCTTT.